This T cell receptor (beta chain) is drawn from a study of T cells in Graves' hyperthyroidism and ophthalmopathy. The length of the CDR3 is 16 residues. Germline CDR1 reads LNHNV; CDR2 reads YYDKDF (reference sequence). The germline V and J ends were trimmed by 3 bases and 14 bases, with 23 bases remaining between them. As for this clonotype: Antigen specificity is unknown.

Authors of the study amplified TCR beta CDR3 regions from RNA transcripts. The TCR CDR3 was amplified in a first-round RT-PCR using the HTBI primer set. TCRdb reprocessed the multiplex PCR reads with MiXCR, giving one entry per CDR3 protein. The data hold around 430,000 distinct CDR3 sequences, with 14% to 15% observed a single time. Points from the study as a whole: The blood repertoire included most of the expanded thyroid clonotypes above 0.001.

Input material: blood. The receptor's source is a woman aged 25-40 years with Graves' hyperthyroidism. This sequence joins TRBV15 and TRBJ1-6; perhaps TRBD1 as D (6 bases). CDR3 sequence: CATSRGAGGGAATLHF. The CDR3 DNA sequence: TGTGCCACCAGCAGGGGGGCCGGTGGGGGTGCGGCCACCCTCCACTTT.